The clone carrying this T cell receptor (beta chain) was counted many times. The source of the sample is a study of read filtering for tumor transcriptome and immune sequencing. Overall study context: TCR-mapped reads were about 4.05 to 11 million with IR-seq versus about 85 to 1,300 with RNA-seq.

Germline V CDR1 and CDR2: MNHNS, SASEGT. The trim removed 0 bases at V and 3 bases at J, leaving 1 base unmatched. The CDR3 consists of 14 residues. Molecular barcoded adaptors covering alpha/delta and beta/gamma chains were used on roughly 400 ng RNA. MiXCR, applied by TCRdb to the reads, yields one record per CDR3 protein. The sample yields around 140,000 distinct CDR3 sequences, around 14% seen once. The clonotype comes from a donor at least 40 years old with multiple myeloma. The sample consisted of a population of CD138-negative cells sorted from bone marrow. V gene TRBV6-1 combines with J gene TRBJ2-7; 8 bases agree with TRBD1. The CDR3 DNA follows: TGTGCCAGCAGTGAAGCTGACAGGGGCTACGAGCAGTACTTC. Its translation is CASSEADRGYEQYF.